This TCR beta chain is from a study of technical replicates of blood from four donors. Only in-frame clones appear in the TCRdb table, and some are missing; sequencing was by immunoSEQ multiplex PCR. This sample has about 64,000 clones, with less than 90% found just once. CDR3 length: 18 residues. V trimming: 1 base; J trimming: 5 bases; junction bases outside the gene matches: 8. CDR1 is MNHEY, CDR2 SMNVEV, per germline (reference sequence). The chain links TRBV27 to TRBJ2-5, with 15 nucleotides matching TRBD2. This receptor was obtained from a human donor in good health. Some clones in this sample may be carry-over from other donors' samples. The sample was PBMCs. The CDR3 protein is CASSLFGLAGGPGETQYF. CDR3 DNA: TGTGCCAGCAGTTTATTTGGACTAGCGGGAGGGCCGGGGGAGACCCAGTACTTC.